These 8 T cell receptor beta chains were all obtained from the same sample, sequenced in a study of beta chain features in type 1 diabetes. Investigators reverse transcribed all isolated RNA, so they sequenced expressed TCRB transcripts. Profiled with immunoSEQ multiplex PCR; TCRdb holds only in-frame clones, not every one. Counted here are a few hundred thousand clones, over 9.5% occurring once; the ten biggest clones make up around 0.02%. Source material: naive CD4+ T cells from blood. The receptors originated from a man aged 18 to 29 in good health.

The CDR3 bases are TGTGCCAGTAGTATTGGACTAGCGGGAGGGATCCAAGAGACCCAGTACTTC. Translated, it gives CASSIGLAGGIQETQYF. The chain couples TRBV19 to TRBJ2-5, with 15 bases lining up with TRBD2. The CDR3 runs to 17 residues. V gave up 3 bases and J gave up 1 base; unmatched junction bases: 3. Germline values: CDR1 LNHDA, CDR2 SQIVND (reference sequence).

This clone turned up a few times. The chain recombines TRBV6-5 with TRBJ1-1, with D uncertain. The V gene lost 1 base and the J gene lost 4 bases, with 13 bases spanning the gap. The CDR3 contains 15 residues. The germline CDR1 and CDR2 sequences are MNHEY and SVGAGI. DNA of the CDR3: TGTGCCAGCAGTTACTTGGAGGTTCGGAGCACTGAAGCTTTCTTT. Translating gives CASSYLEVRSTEAFF.

A few counts support this clone. V is TRBV14 and J is TRBJ1-2; possibly TRBD1 for D (6 bases). The germline gives CDR1 SGHDN, CDR2 FVKESK. CDR3 length: 13 amino acids. V lost 1 base to trimming and J lost 4 bases, with 7 bases between them. The CDR3 nucleotides read TGTGCCAGCAGCCAAGGGACAGTCTATGGCTACACCTTC. Translated: CASSQGTVYGYTF. The whole variable domain, remainder taken from reference TRBV14 and TRBJ1-2, is EAGVTQFPSHSVIEKGQTVTLRCDPISGHDNLYWYRRVMGKEIKFLLHFVKESKQDESGMPNNRFLAERTGGTYSTLKVQPAELEDSGVYFCASSQGTVYGYTFGSGTRLTVV.

The chain links TRBV4-2 to TRBJ2-1, with 12 positions matching TRBD2. This CDR3 comprises 15 residues. With 5 bases clipped from V and 8 bases from J, the junction kept 7 bases outside the gene matches. CDR1 and CDR2 from the germline V gene are LGHNA and YNFKEQ. The DNA for the CDR3 is TGTGCCAGCAGCTTCGGACTAGCGGGATGGGATGAGCAGTTCTTC. It encodes CASSFGLAGWDEQFF.

There are a few counts of this clone. The chain has TRBV29-1 and TRBJ2-1, with TRBD2 matching 7 bases. This CDR3 comprises 14 residues. The V gene's germline CDR1 is SQVTM and CDR2 ANQGSEA. J lost 3 bases, V lost 6 bases, and 8 bases had no gene match. CDR3 sequence reads: CSVTRAGVYNEQFF. For the CDR3, the DNA is TGCAGCGTCACACGGGCGGGAGTCTACAATGAGCAGTTCTTC.

This clone was observed a few times. Sequence at one end of the junction differs from germline and may be a read error. V usage is TRBV7-7 and J usage is TRBJ2-5, with TRBD1 matching 9 bases. The CDR3 sequence is 13 residues long. CDR1 and CDR2 from the germline V gene are SSHAT and FNYEAQ (reference sequence). This chain's CDR3 is CASSQDRGETQYF. In DNA form, the CDR3 reads TGTGCTAGCAGCCAGGACAGGGGAGAGACCCAGTACTTC.

The V gene is TRBV28, the J gene TRBJ2-1, with 14 nucleotides matching TRBD2. The CDR3 has 14 amino acids. V was pared by 5 bases and J by 7 bases, with 1 base of the junction left unmatched. From germline, CDR1 is MDHEN and CDR2 SYDVKM. CDR3 loop: CASSRTSGRNEQFF. Written as DNA, the CDR3 is TGTGCCAGCAGTCGGACTAGCGGGAGGAATGAGCAGTTCTTC.

A few counts support this clone. The chain couples TRBV7-3 to TRBJ1-2; 8 bases fit TRBD1. The CDR3 contains 13 residues. From germline, CDR1 is SGHTA and CDR2 FQGTGA. J gave up 8 bases and V 5 bases, and 7 bases lay outside the gene matches. CDR3 in amino acids: CASSRDRGGGYTF. CDR3 DNA: TGTGCCAGCAGCCGCGACAGGGGTGGAGGCTACACCTTC.